This passage covers 25 T cell receptor beta chains from one sample sequenced in a study of shared clonotypes between healthy human individuals. Naive CD8 cells lacked CD45RO, underwent positive selection for CCR7 and left out terminally differentiated effector memory CD45RA+ cells. Produced via immunoSEQ multiplex PCR; TCRdb's table is partial and in-frame only. There are millions of clones in the sample; approximately 94% occur only once, and under 2% lies in the top ten. Sequenced input: naive CD8+ T cells from PBMCs. The source of these receptors is a man aged 18 to 29 in good health. Some clones in this sample may be carry-over from other donors' samples.

A note on this clone: The sample carries other DNA sequences with the same CDR3. The chain is built from TRBV7-9 and TRBJ2-7, with a tentative D call TRBD1 (6 bases). The V gene's germline CDR1 is SEHNR and CDR2 FQNEAQ (reference sequence). CDR3 size: 14 residues. The V and J ends lost 2 bases and 4 bases respectively, with 12 bases between them. Here the CDR3 DNA reads TGTGCCAGCAGCTTACCGGGACAAGGATACGAGCAGTACTTC. Amino acids: CASSLPGQGYEQYF.

Comments on this clone: Additional DNA sequences in this sample encode the identical CDR3. This chain links TRBV5-1 with TRBJ2-7, with a tentative D call TRBD1 (6 bases). CDR3 length equals 14 residues. In germline, CDR1 is SGHRS, CDR2 YFSETQ. V was trimmed by 4 bases and J by 0 bases, leaving 11 bases between them. CDR3 DNA: TGCGCCAGCAGCAGGACAGAAAGCTCCTACGAGCAGTACTTC. Protein: CASSRTESSYEQYF.

The V and J genes are TRBV19 and TRBJ1-2; unclear D gene. V dropped 8 bases and J dropped 4 bases, with 11 bases sitting between them. CDR1 and CDR2 from the germline V gene are LNHDA and SQIVND (reference sequence). This CDR3 has 12 amino acids. CDR3 coding DNA: TGTGCCAGTGGGGAGGGTTTCTATGGCTACACCTTC. Its protein product is CASGEGFYGYTF.

The chain is built from TRBV14 and TRBJ2-3; no reliable D call. V lost 2 bases, J lost 2 bases, and 8 bases lay in between. CDR1 is SGHDN, CDR2 FVKESK, per germline. CDR3 length equals 14 residues. CDR3 protein: CASSQPYTTDTQYF. In nucleotides, the CDR3 is TGTGCCAGCAGCCAACCTTACACCACAGATACGCAGTATTTT.

The chain combines TRBV5-1 with TRBJ2-1; 8 bases match TRBD2. CDR1 and CDR2 (germline): SGHRS, YFSETQ. V lost 0 bases and J lost 8; bases outside the gene matches: 1. The CDR3 contains 13 residues. CDR3 in DNA: TGCGCCAGCAGCTTGGGGCGGGAGGATGAGCAGTTCTTC. Its translation: CASSLGREDEQFF.

This rearrangement joins TRBV19 to TRBJ2-7, with 7 bases aligning to TRBD1. V lost 6 bases and J lost 0; bases outside the gene matches: 8. This CDR3 has 15 residues. Germline V gives CDR1 LNHDA, CDR2 SQIVND (reference sequence). The CDR3 protein is CASRNTGDSSYEQYF. CDR3 coding DNA: TGTGCCAGTAGGAATACAGGGGACAGCTCCTACGAGCAGTACTTC. The variable domain in full, completed from reference TRBV19 and TRBJ2-7, reads DGGITQSPKYLFRKEGQNVTLSCEQNLNHDAMYWYRQDPGQGLRLIYYSQIVNDFQKGDIAEGYSVSREKKESFPLTVTSAQKNPTAFYLCASRNTGDSSYEQYFGPGTRLTVT.

The J gene is TRBJ2-1, the V gene TRBV9; a possible D gene is TRBD2 (5 bases). V lost 3 bases and J lost 6, with 19 bases in between. The CDR3 is made up of 16 amino acids. CDR1 is SGDLS, CDR2 YYNGEE, per germline. Here the CDR3 reads CASSDRVGAYGNEQFF. The CDR3 DNA is TGTGCCAGCAGCGACCGAGTGGGAGCATACGGCAATGAGCAGTTCTTC. The full variable domain, its missing parts supplied by reference TRBV9 and TRBJ2-1, is DSGVTQTPKHLITATGQRVTLRCSPRSGDLSVYWYQQSLDQGLQFLIQYYNGEERAKGNILERFSAQQFPDLHSELNLSSLELGDSALYFCASSDRVGAYGNEQFFGPGTRLTVL.

This clone was recorded only once. V and J are TRBV5-1 and TRBJ2-2; 7 positions match TRBD2. Trimming cost V 3 bases and J 2 bases; bases outside gene matches: 10. Per germline, CDR1 SGHRS and CDR2 YFSETQ. The CDR3 covers 17 residues. The CDR3 DNA reads TGCGCCAGCAGCTCCTCCTCGAGCGGGATTAACACCGGGGAGCTGTTTTTT. Residues: CASSSSSSGINTGELFF.

The V gene is TRBV6-1, the J gene TRBJ2-7, with 8 bases that match TRBD2. The CDR3 extends over 15 amino acids. Germline CDR1 and CDR2: MNHNS and SASEGT. V dropped 5 bases and J dropped 7; count of bases not matched to a gene: 13. The CDR3 DNA reads TGTGCCAGCAGTTCCACTACGCGGGGGGCGTGGGAGCAGTACTTC. Its protein is CASSSTTRGAWEQYF.

The V and J genes are TRBV6-5 and TRBJ2-6; D remains unclear. The CDR3 has 15 amino acids. V was cut by 5 bases and J by 5 bases, with 13 bases left in between. The germline CDR1 and CDR2 sequences are MNHEY and SVGAGI. The CDR3 DNA reads as TGTGCCAGCAGTAGGGTCCCCAAAAGGGCCAACGTCCTGACTTTC. This sequence encodes CASSRVPKRANVLTF.

The count of this clone is one. The gene calls are TRBV2 and TRBJ1-3; 8 nucleotides align to TRBD1. Trimming removed 3 bases from V and 0 bases from J; junction bases left unmatched: 7. The germline CDR1 and CDR2 sequences are SNHLY and FYNNEI. The CDR3 contains 17 residues. CDR3 nucleotides: TGTGCCAGCAGTGACAGGGACAGGCATTTCTCTGGAAACACCATATATTTT. It specifies CASSDRDRHFSGNTIYF. Filled out from reference TRBV2 and TRBJ1-3, the complete variable domain reads EPEVTQTPSHQVTQMGQEVILRCVPISNHLYFYWYRQILGQKVEFLVSFYNNEISEKSEIFDDQFSVERPDGSNFTLKIRSTKLEDSAMYFCASSDRDRHFSGNTIYFGEGSWLTVV.

About this clone itself: Within the sample, other DNA sequences also encode this same CDR3. This chain connects TRBV7-9 to TRBJ2-7, with 12 bases identical to TRBD2. The CDR3 consists of 16 residues. V shed 4 bases, J shed 0 bases, and the junction held 4 bases outside the gene matches. Per germline, CDR1 SEHNR and CDR2 FQNEAQ (reference sequence). The DNA of the CDR3 is TGTGCCAGCAGCTCCCCGACTAGCGGGAGCTCCTACGAGCAGTACTTC. Residues: CASSSPTSGSSYEQYF.

J is TRBJ1-1 and V is TRBV9; D ambiguous. Germline V CDR1 and CDR2: SGDLS, YYNGEE. The CDR3 is made up of 12 amino acids. V was cut by 4 bases and J by 11 bases, with 15 bases left in between. CDR3 DNA: TGTGCCAGCAGCCCTCGGGGTAATGTGGCTTTCTTT. Amino acids: CASSPRGNVAFF. Using reference TRBV9 and TRBJ1-1 for the parts outside the CDR3, the full variable domain is DSGVTQTPKHLITATGQRVTLRCSPRSGDLSVYWYQQSLDQGLQFLIQYYNGEERAKGNILERFSAQQFPDLHSELNLSSLELGDSALYFCASSPRGNVAFFGQGTRLTVV.

This sequence joins TRBV6-1 and TRBJ2-2, with D unresolved. The CDR3 is made up of 14 amino acids. V lost 1 base and J lost 8, with 11 bases in between. Germline values: CDR1 MNHNS, CDR2 SASEGT. CDR3 bases: TGTGCCAGCAGTGAAGTGGGCGGTTCTGGGGAGCTGTTTTTT. Translation gives CASSEVGGSGELFF.

The chain combines TRBV5-1 with TRBJ2-3; the D gene is possibly TRBD2 (6 bases). CDR1 and CDR2 from the germline V gene are SGHRS and YFSETQ. The CDR3 loop spans 13 amino acids. With 4 bases removed from V and 4 bases from J, the gap between germline ends came to 10 bases. The CDR3 loop is CASSRWGADTQYF. Here the CDR3 DNA reads TGCGCCAGCAGCCGGTGGGGGGCAGATACGCAGTATTTT.

J is TRBJ2-5 and V is TRBV5-8; D not certain. This CDR3 has 16 residues. The germline V gene has CDR1 SGHTS and CDR2 YDEGEE. The germline V and J ends were trimmed by 5 bases and 4 bases, with 21 bases remaining between them. CDR3 nucleotides: TGTGCCAGCAGACCTGGCCAACGGGCGGTAGGAGAGACCCAGTACTTC. Translated: CASRPGQRAVGETQYF.

This sequence joins TRBV7-9 and TRBJ2-6, with unresolved D. The germline gives CDR1 SEHNR, CDR2 FQNEAQ (reference sequence). Trimming left V 0 bases short and J 13 bases short, with 10 bases between. The CDR3 contains 13 residues. This CDR3 is CASSLALSWVLTF. DNA of the CDR3: TGTGCCAGCAGCTTAGCGCTGAGTTGGGTCCTGACTTTC. Based on the CDR3 plus reference TRBV7-9 and TRBJ2-6, the full variable domain is DTGVSQNPRHKITKRGQNVTFRCDPISEHNRLYWYRQTLGQGPEFLTYFQNEAQLEKSRLLSDRFSAERPKGSFSTLEIQRTEQGDSAMYLCASSLALSWVLTFGAGSRLTVL.

The V gene is TRBV4-3, the J gene TRBJ2-1; no clear D gene. Trimming took 1 base from V and 9 from J, leaving 16 bases between them. Germline V gene sequence: CDR1 LGHNA, CDR2 YSLEER. The CDR3 consists of 15 residues. CDR3 DNA: TGCGCCAGCAGCCAAGCCGTCTCGTGGAAGACTGAGCAGTTCTTC. Translation: CASSQAVSWKTEQFF.

About this clone itself: The sample holds other DNA sequences that translate to the same CDR3. The rearrangement links TRBV27 to TRBJ2-7, with D hard to call. Per germline, CDR1 MNHEY and CDR2 SMNVEV (reference sequence). The germline V and J ends were trimmed by 3 bases and 6 bases, with 6 bases remaining between them. The CDR3 is 11 residues long. The CDR3: CASSFGLEQYF. The CDR3 coding sequence is TGTGCCAGCAGTTTCGGCCTCGAGCAGTACTTC.

This rearrangement joins TRBV4-1 to TRBJ2-3, with 11 bases lining up with TRBD2. Unmatched junction bases numbered 5, after V lost 1 base and J lost 2 bases. This CDR3 contains 17 residues. Germline V CDR1 and CDR2: MGHRA, YSYEKL. Here the CDR3 reads CASSQGRLAGSTDTQYF. The CDR3 DNA sequence: TGCGCCAGCAGCCAAGGCCGACTAGCGGGGTCCACAGATACGCAGTATTTT.

This clone was seen only a few times. CDR3 in DNA: TGTGCCAGCAGCTCTCCCGATACCTACGAGCAGTACTTC. This sequence encodes CASSSPDTYEQYF. This chain joins TRBV7-9 and TRBJ2-7; D not certain. The CDR3 length is 13 residues. The ends were cut back, 4 bases at V and 2 bases at J, with 9 bases in the middle. The germline gives CDR1 SEHNR, CDR2 FQNEAQ (reference sequence).

About this clone: Additional DNA sequences in this sample encode the identical CDR3. The chain has TRBV27 and TRBJ2-7; D is uncertain. Germline V gene sequence: CDR1 MNHEY, CDR2 SMNVEV (reference sequence). The length of the CDR3 is 14 residues. With 0 bases removed from V and 1 base from J, the gap between germline ends came to 7 bases. The CDR3 bases are TGTGCCAGCAGTTTATCACCGGGTTCCTACGAGCAGTACTTC. Its protein is CASSLSPGSYEQYF.

The chain is built from TRBV15 and TRBJ1-2; 8 nucleotides line up with TRBD1. J lost 3 bases, V lost 4 bases, and 7 bases had no gene match. Germline lookup yields CDR1 LNHNV and CDR2 YYDKDF (reference sequence). This CDR3 comprises 15 residues. CDR3 sequence (DNA): TGTGCCACCAGCACAAAGCAGGGGGCAGACTATGGCTACACCTTC. Encoded protein: CATSTKQGADYGYTF.

The chain links TRBV29-1 to TRBJ2-3; D ambiguous. Germline lookup yields CDR1 SQVTM and CDR2 ANQGSEA. The CDR3 is 14 amino acids. With 4 bases removed from V and 2 bases from J, the gap between germline ends came to 13 bases. In nucleotides, the CDR3 is TGCAGCGTTGGAATTGATTTCCCCACAGATACGCAGTATTTT. This gives the protein CSVGIDFPTDTQYF.

The CDR3 spells CASSLPGLHPDGDEQFF. The CDR3 DNA reads as TGCGCCAGCAGCTTGCCCGGACTACACCCGGATGGGGATGAGCAGTTCTTC. V is TRBV5-1 and J is TRBJ2-1; D may be TRBD2 (6 bases). The CDR3 extends over 17 amino acids. Trimming took 1 base from V and 8 from J, leaving 22 bases between them. CDR1 is SGHRS, CDR2 YFSETQ, per germline.